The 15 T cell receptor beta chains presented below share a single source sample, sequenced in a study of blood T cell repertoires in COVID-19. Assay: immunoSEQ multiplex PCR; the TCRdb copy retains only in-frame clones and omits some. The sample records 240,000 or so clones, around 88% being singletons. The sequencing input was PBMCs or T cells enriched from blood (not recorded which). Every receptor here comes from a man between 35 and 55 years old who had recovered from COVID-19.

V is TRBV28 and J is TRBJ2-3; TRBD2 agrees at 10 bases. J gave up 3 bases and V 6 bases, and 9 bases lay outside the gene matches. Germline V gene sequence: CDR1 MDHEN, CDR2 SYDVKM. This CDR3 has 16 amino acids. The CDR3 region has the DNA TGTGCCAGCAGGAGTCCTAGCGGGAGTAGAACAGATACGCAGTATTTT. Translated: CASRSPSGSRTDTQYF.

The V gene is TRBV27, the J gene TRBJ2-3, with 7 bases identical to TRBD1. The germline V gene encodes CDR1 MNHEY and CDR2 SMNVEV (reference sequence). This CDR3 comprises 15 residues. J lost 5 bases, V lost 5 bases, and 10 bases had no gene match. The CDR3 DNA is TGTGCCAGCAGTCCGAGACAGGGTTTGATAGATACGCAGTATTTT. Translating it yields CASSPRQGLIDTQYF.

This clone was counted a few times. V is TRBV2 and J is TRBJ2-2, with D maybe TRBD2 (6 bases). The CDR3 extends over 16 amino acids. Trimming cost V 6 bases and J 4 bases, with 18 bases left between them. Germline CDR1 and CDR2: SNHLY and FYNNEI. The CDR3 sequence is CASRTGLSTITGELFF. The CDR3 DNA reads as TGTGCCAGCAGAACGGGACTCTCTACGATCACCGGGGAGCTGTTTTTT.

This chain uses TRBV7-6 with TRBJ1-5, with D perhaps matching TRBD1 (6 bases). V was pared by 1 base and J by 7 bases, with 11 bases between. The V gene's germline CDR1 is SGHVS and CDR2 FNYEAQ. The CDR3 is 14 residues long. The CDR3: CASSLGGGGQPQHF. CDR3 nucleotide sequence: TGTGCCAGCAGCTTAGGGGGGGGCGGCCAGCCCCAGCATTTT.

The CDR3: CASSVSGSGELFF. The CDR3 nucleotides are TGTGCCAGCAGCGTTTCAGGGTCCGGGGAGCTGTTTTTT. V is TRBV9 and J is TRBJ2-2, with D maybe TRBD1 (5 bases). V was clipped by 2 bases and J by 6 bases, with 8 bases between them. This CDR3 spans 13 amino acids. Germline V gene sequence: CDR1 SGDLS, CDR2 YYNGEE.

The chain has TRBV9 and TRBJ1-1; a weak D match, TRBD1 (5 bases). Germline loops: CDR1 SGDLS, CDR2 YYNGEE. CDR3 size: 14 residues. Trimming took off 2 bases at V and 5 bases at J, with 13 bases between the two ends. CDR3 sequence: CASSVGGPLTEAFF. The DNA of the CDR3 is TGTGCCAGCAGCGTCGGGGGTCCGCTAACTGAAGCTTTCTTT. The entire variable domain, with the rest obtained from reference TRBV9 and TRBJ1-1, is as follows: DSGVTQTPKHLITATGQRVTLRCSPRSGDLSVYWYQQSLDQGLQFLIQYYNGEERAKGNILERFSAQQFPDLHSELNLSSLELGDSALYFCASSVGGPLTEAFFGQGTRLTVV.

This CDR3 is CATTPGLSVLVVDEQFF. CDR3 coding DNA: TGTGCCACCACACCAGGGCTTTCGGTTTTGGTGGTCGATGAGCAGTTCTTC. The chain uses TRBV5-4 and TRBJ2-1; D is perhaps TRBD1 (5 bases). Deletions cut 9 bases from V and 8 bases from J, with 30 bases between. CDR3 size: 17 residues. Looked up from germline, CDR1 is SGHNT and CDR2 is YYREEE (reference sequence).

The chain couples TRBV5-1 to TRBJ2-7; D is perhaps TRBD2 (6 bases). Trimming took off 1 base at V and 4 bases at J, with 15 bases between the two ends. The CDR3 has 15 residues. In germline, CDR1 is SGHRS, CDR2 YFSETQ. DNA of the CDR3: TGCGCCAGCAGCTTGACCGACACCGGAGGGTACGAGCAGTACTTC. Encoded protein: CASSLTDTGGYEQYF.

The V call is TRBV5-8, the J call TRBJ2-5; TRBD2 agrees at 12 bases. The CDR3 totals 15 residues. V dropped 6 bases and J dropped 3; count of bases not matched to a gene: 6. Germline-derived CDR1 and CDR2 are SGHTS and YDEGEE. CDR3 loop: CASTQGLAGKETQYF. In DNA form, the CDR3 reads TGTGCCAGCACCCAAGGACTAGCGGGGAAAGAGACCCAGTACTTC. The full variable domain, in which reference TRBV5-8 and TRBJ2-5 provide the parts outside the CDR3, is EAGVTQSPTHLIKTRGQQATLRCSPISGHTSVYWYQQALGLGLQFLLWYDEGEERNRGNFPPRFSGRQFPNYSSELNVNALELEDSALYLCASTQGLAGKETQYFGPGTRLLVL.

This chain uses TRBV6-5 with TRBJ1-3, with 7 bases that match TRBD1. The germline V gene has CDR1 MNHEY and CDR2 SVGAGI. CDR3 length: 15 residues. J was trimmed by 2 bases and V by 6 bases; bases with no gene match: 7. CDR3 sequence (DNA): TGTGCCAGCAGGAGGGGGCAGCTTGCTGGAAACACCATATATTTT. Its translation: CASRRGQLAGNTIYF.

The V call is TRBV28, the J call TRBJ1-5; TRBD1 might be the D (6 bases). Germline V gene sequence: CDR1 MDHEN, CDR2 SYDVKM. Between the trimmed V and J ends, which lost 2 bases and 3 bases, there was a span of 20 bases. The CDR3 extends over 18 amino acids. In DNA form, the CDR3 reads TGTGCCAGCAGTTTACATTTTGGTAACAGGGTGACCAATCAGCCCCAGCATTTT. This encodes CASSLHFGNRVTNQPQHF.

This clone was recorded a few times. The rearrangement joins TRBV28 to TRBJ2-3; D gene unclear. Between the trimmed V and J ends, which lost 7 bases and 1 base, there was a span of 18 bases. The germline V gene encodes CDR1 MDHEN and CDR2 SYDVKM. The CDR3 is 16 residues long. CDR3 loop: CASNPYLVLRTDTQYF. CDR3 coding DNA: TGTGCCAGCAATCCTTACCTGGTACTACGCACAGATACGCAGTATTTT.

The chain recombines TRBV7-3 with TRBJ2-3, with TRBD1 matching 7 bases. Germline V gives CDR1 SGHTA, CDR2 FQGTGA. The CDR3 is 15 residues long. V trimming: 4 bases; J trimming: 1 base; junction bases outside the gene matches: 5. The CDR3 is CASSYRDSGTDTQYF. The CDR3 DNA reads TGTGCCAGCAGCTACCGGGACAGTGGCACAGATACGCAGTATTTT.

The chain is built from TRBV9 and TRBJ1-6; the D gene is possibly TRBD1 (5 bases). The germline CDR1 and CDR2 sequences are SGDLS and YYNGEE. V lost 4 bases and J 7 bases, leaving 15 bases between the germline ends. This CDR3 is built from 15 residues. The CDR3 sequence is CASSPHLQENSPLHF. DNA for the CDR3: TGTGCCAGCAGCCCCCATTTACAGGAAAATTCACCCCTCCACTTT. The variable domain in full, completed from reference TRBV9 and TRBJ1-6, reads DSGVTQTPKHLITATGQRVTLRCSPRSGDLSVYWYQQSLDQGLQFLIQYYNGEERAKGNILERFSAQQFPDLHSELNLSSLELGDSALYFCASSPHLQENSPLHFGNGTRLTVT.

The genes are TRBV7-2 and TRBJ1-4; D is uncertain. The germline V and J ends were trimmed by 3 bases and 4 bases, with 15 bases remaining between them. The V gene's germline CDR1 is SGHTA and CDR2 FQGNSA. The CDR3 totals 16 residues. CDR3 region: CASSLTGGVGNEKLFF. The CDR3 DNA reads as TGTGCCAGCAGCTTGACCGGCGGGGTTGGTAATGAAAAACTGTTTTTT.